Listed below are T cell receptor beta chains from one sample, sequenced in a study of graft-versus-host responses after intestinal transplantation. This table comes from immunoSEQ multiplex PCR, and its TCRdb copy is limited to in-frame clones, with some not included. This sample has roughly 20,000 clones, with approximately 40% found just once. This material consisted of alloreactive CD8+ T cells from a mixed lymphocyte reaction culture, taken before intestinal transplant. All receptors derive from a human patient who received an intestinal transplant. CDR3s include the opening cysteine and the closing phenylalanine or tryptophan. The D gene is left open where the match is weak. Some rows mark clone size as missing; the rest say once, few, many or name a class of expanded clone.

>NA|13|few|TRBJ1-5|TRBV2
TGTGCCAGCAGTGCCCAGGGAAGTCAGCCCCAGCATTTT
CASSAQGSQPQHF
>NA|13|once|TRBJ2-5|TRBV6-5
TGTGCCAGCAGGACCGGACAGCAAGAGACCCAGTACTTC
CASRTGQQETQYF
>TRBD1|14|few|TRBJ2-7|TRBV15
TGTGCCACCGCTTTTCGGCAGGGGGCTTTCGAGCAGTACTTC
CATAFRQGAFEQYF
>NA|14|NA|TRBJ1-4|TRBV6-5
TGTGCCAGCAGTTACGGCACAACTAATGAAAAACTGTTTTTT
CASSYGTTNEKLFF
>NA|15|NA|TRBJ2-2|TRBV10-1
TGCGCCAGCATTACCCCGAGAGAGAACACCGGGGAGCTGTTTTTT
CASITPRENTGELFF
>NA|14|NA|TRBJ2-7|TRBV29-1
TGCAGCGTTGTATCAAGGACAGCTCTCTACGAGCAGTACTTC
CSVVSRTALYEQYF
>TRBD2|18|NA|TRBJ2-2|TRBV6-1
TGTGCCATCAGTGAGGCTAGCGGGAGTGCCGCGAACACCGGGGAGCTGTTTTTT
CAISEASGSAANTGELFF
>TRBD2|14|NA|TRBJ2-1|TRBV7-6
TGTGCTAGCAGCTTCAGCGGGAGTAGCGATGAGCAGTTCTTC
CASSFSGSSDEQFF
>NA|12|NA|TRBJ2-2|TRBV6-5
TGTGCCAGCAGGGGAAACACCGGGGAGCTGTTTTTT
CASRGNTGELFF
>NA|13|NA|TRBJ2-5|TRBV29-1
TGCAGCGTTGAAGAAAGCCGGCGGGAGACCCAGTACTTC
CSVEESRRETQYF
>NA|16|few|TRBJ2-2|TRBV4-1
TGCGCCAGCAGCCAAGCCTTCAACGTCGGACCCGGGGAGCTGTTTTTT
CASSQAFNVGPGELFF
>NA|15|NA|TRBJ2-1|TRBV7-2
TGTGCCAGCAGCTTAAGTGGAAATTCCTACAATGAGCAGTTCTTC
CASSLSGNSYNEQFF
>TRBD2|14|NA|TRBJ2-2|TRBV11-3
TGTGCCAGCACCCTAGCGGGGAACACCGGGGAGCTGTTTTTT
CASTLAGNTGELFF
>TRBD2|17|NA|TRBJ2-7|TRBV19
TGTGCCAGTAGTATAGATCTAAGCGGGAGTAACTTCTACGAGCAGTACTTC
CASSIDLSGSNFYEQYF
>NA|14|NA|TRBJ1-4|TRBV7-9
TGTGCCAGCAGCTTAGCACAGGGCTGGGAAAAACTGTTTTTT
CASSLAQGWEKLFF
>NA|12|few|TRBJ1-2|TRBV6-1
TGTGCCAGCAGTTTAAGGGGGTTCGGCTACACCTTC
CASSLRGFGYTF
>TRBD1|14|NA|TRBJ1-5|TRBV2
TGTGCCAGCCAAAGACAGGGGTACAATCAGCCCCAGCATTTT
CASQRQGYNQPQHF
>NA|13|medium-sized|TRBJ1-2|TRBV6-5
TGTGCCAGCAGTTTTGGAGGTGTAAGCGGCTACACCTTC
CASSFGGVSGYTF
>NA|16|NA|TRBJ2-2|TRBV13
TGTGCCAGCAGCTGGGGGGACCATTTGAACACCGGGGAGCTGTTTTTT
CASSWGDHLNTGELFF
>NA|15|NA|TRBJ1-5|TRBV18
TGTGCCAGCTCACCAGAGCCAGGAAGCAATCAGCCCCAGCATTTT
CASSPEPGSNQPQHF
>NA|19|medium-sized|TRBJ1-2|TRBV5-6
TGTGCCAGCAGCTTGCTGATTCAGGATCGCCTCAGAGTAAACTATGGCTACACCTTC
CASSLLIQDRLRVNYGYTF
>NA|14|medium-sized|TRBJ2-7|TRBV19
TGTGCCAGTAGGGCTTCAGGGCATCTCTACGAGCAGTACTTC
CASRASGHLYEQYF
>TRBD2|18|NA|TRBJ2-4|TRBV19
TGTGCCAGTAGTACCGAATCCACTAGCGGGAGGCTACAAAACATTCAGTACTTC
CASSTESTSGRLQNIQYF
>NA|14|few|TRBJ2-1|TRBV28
TGTGCCAGCAGTTTGACCGGGACTTTCAATGAGCAGTTCTTC
CASSLTGTFNEQFF
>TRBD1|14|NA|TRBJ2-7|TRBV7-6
TGTGCCAGCAGCTTTGGACAGGGGACCTACGAGCAGTACTTC
CASSFGQGTYEQYF
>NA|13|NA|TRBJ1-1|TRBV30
TGTGCCTGGAGTGCCACAGGGAACACTGAAGCTTTCTTT
CAWSATGNTEAFF
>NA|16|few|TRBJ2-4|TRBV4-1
TGCGCCAGCAGCCAAGATCCAGGGGTGGCCAAAAACATTCAGTACTTC
CASSQDPGVAKNIQYF
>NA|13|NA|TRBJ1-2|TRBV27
TGTGCCAGCAGGGACAGTTTGATCTATGGCTACACCTTC
CASRDSLIYGYTF
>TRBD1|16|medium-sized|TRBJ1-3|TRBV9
TGTGCCAGCAGCGTTTGGGCAGGGGGCCCTGGAAACACCATATATTTT
CASSVWAGGPGNTIYF
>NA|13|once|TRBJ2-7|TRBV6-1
TGTGCCAGCAGTTCAACTTCGGTCAACGAGCAGTACTTC
CASSSTSVNEQYF
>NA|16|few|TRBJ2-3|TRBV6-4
TGTGCCAGCAGTGACCGGTTTCGGGGCTCGCCCAATACGCAGTATTTT
CASSDRFRGSPNTQYF
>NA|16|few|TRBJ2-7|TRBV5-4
TGTGCCAGCAGCTTGGATCCCGGAAAAAGCTCCTACGAGCAGTACTTC
CASSLDPGKSSYEQYF
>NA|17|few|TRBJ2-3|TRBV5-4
TGTGCCAGCAGCTTGGAAGGCCGGCGAGGGGGCACAGATACGCAGTATTTT
CASSLEGRRGGTDTQYF
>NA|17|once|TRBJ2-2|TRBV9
TGTGCCAGCAGCCTTCGAGATGAGGCAGCGAACACCGGGGAGCTGTTTTTT
CASSLRDEAANTGELFF
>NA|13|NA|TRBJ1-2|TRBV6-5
TGTGCCAGCAGTTTAACAGGGTACTATGGCTACACCTTC
CASSLTGYYGYTF
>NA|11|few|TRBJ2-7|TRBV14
TGTGCCAGCAGCCAGGCCTACGAGCAGTACTTC
CASSQAYEQYF
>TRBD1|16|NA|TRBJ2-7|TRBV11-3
TGTGCCAGCAGCGCACAGGGGGAGCATCCCCTCTACGAGCAGTACTTC
CASSAQGEHPLYEQYF
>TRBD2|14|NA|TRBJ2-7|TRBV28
TGTGCCAGCAGTTTCAGCGGGAACTCCTACGAGCAGTACTTC
CASSFSGNSYEQYF
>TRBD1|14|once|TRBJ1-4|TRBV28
TGTGCCAGCAGGACGACAGGGTCGGGTGAAAAACTGTTTTTT
CASRTTGSGEKLFF
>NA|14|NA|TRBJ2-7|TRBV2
TGTGCCAGCAGTGAGACGACAGCGACCTACGAACAGTACTTC
CASSETTATYEQYF
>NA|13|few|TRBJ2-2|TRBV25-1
TGTGCCAGCAGGGGCGAAGGGACCGGGGAGCTGTTTTTT
CASRGEGTGELFF
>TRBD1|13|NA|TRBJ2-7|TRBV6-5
TGTGCCAGCTCGACAGGGACCACCTACGAGCAGTACTTC
CASSTGTTYEQYF
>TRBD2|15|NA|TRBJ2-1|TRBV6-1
TGTGCCAGCAGTCTTCCTAGCGGGGGGTACAATGAGCAGTTCTTC
CASSLPSGGYNEQFF
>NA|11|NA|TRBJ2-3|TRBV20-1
TGCAGTGCTAGATATGCAGATACGCAGTATTTT
CSARYADTQYF
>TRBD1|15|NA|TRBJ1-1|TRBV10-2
TGCGCCAGCAGTGGGACAGGGCTTATGAACACTGAAGCTTTCTTT
CASSGTGLMNTEAFF
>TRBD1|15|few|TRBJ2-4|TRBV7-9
TGTGCCAGCAGCTTACCCAGGGGGCAGGAAAACATTCAGTACTTC
CASSLPRGQENIQYF
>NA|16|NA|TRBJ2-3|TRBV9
TGTGCCAGCAGCGTAGCGGGGAGGCCACTCACAGATACGCAGTATTTT
CASSVAGRPLTDTQYF
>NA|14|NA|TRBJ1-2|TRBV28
TGTGCCAGCAGTCCCAATCGGGCCCTTTATGGCTACACCTTC
CASSPNRALYGYTF
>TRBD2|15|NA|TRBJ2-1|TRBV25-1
TGTGCCAGCAGTGTATCTAGCGGAACCTACAATGAGCAGTTCTTC
CASSVSSGTYNEQFF
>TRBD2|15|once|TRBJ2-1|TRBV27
TGTGCCAGCAGTTTAAGCGGGAACTCCTACAATGAGCAGTTCTTC
CASSLSGNSYNEQFF
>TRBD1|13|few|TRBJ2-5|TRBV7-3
TGTGCCAGCAGCTTACTCAGGGGGGAGACCCAGTACTTC
CASSLLRGETQYF
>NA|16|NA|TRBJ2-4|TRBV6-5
TGTGCCAGCAGTTACTCAGGACAGCTAGCCAAAAACATTCAGTACTTC
CASSYSGQLAKNIQYF
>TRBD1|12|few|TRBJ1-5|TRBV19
TGTGCCACCTCGACAGGGGTCGTGCCCCAGCATTTT
CATSTGVVPQHF
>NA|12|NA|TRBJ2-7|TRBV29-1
TGCAGCGTGGTTGACAGTAACTACGAGCAGTACTTC
CSVVDSNYEQYF
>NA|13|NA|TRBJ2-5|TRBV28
TGTGCCAGCAGGGACAGCCATGTCGAGACCCAGTACTTC
CASRDSHVETQYF
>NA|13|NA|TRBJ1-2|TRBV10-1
TGCGCCAGCAGTGAGACAGGGACCTATGGCTACACCTTC
CASSETGTYGYTF
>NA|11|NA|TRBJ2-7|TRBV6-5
TGTGCCAGCAGTTACCTCGGACAGCAGTACTTC
CASSYLGQQYF
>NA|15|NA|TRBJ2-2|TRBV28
TGTGCCAGCAGGACAGGGACTGGGCGAACCGGGGAGCTGTTTTTT
CASRTGTGRTGELFF